The present entry profiles one TCR beta chain with its context. Its specific antigen is unknown. It has no much larger one-base neighbor in the sample; base qualities were not kept. The sample is drawn from a study of cytotoxic CD8 clonotypes in ibrutinib-treated CLL listed by TCRdb under 2021. Turning to the overall study: The cohort was composed of some ten relapsed/refractory and fewer than 16 treatment-naive patients; IGHV unmutated status was identified in 17 patients. Cryopreserved peripheral blood mononuclear cells were obtained before treatment, at response, and at either sustained remission or disease progression. Partial responses were observed in about 25 patients and complete responses in 2; after a median follow-up of 68 months, remission was maintained in around 14 patients and progression was observed in roughly 12. Samples at response were collected after a median of about 11 months of treatment, with a range of about 6 to 36 months. Samples averaged approximately 240,000 productive templates and just under 95,000 productive rearrangements. Every sample from remission and from progressive disease was obtained while the patients were still on ibrutinib. Longitudinal samples were available for 26 of the 86 trial participants.

Ends trimmed: V by 5 bases, J by 6 bases; bases unmatched to a gene: 9. From its cysteine to its phenylalanine, the CDR3 spans 16 amino acids. Only the CDR3 portion is preserved as DNA: 48 bases, with reading frame beginning at the first base. Looking up the germline V gene (reference sequence) yields CDR1 SEHNR and CDR2 FQNEAQ. On a MiSeq, deep resolution sequencing aimed for a depth between 1 in 1 million and 1 in 200,000 T cells, with each clonotype covered approximately 10x on average. The immunoSEQ hsTCRB Kit was used to generate the TCR beta libraries. In the source study's methods: Data were analyzed with ImmunoSEQ Data Assistant and ImmunoSEQ Analyzer, with V, D and J genes assigned per IMGT definitions. Clonality was computed as one minus normalized Shannon entropy of productive rearrangement frequencies, ranging from 0 to 1. Only overrepresented clonotypes making up at least 0.05% of each patient's repertoire were included in the public clonotype analysis. Some 13 age-matched healthy donor repertoires from immuneACCESS were used as controls for clonality. TCRdb mirrors the immuneACCESS table, restricted to in-frame sequences. Some clones are absent from its copies; in checked studies, under half trace to an unresolved V gene, and the reason for the others is unknown. The D gene and trimming were derived from the DNA, and the V and J assignments and clone size from that table. The sample table holds some 140,000 clones, of which approximately 90% were seen once. 9.5% to 14% of the sample is taken by the ten largest.

The research as a whole found: Public clonotypes were rare and either shrank or stayed stable during treatment, and the rise in clonality at ibrutinib response reflected expansion of private clonotypes. Sampling times were not matched between patients in sustained remission and patients whose disease was progressing, and lymph node repertoires were not examined. At baseline, clonality was higher than in age-matched healthy donors and showed a strong correlation with circulating CD8+ T-cell counts. An increase in clonality was observed at ibrutinib response, with clonality remaining stable during sustained remission and falling back toward baseline at progression.

Interpreted using the paper, the time point label stands for: eleven to twelve months on ibrutinib. For TCR beta library preparation, 1.5 to 2 micrograms of genomic DNA were extracted from the cryopreserved PBMCs. Longitudinal blood samples from CLL patients on ibrutinib monotherapy were analyzed using high-throughput TCR beta sequencing. The patients took part in an open-label, single-center phase 2 trial of ibrutinib monotherapy. Sequencing was performed on PBMCs, taken after 12 months of ibrutinib treatment. The sequence is built from TRBV7-9 and TRBJ2-2; TRBD2 fits 10 bases in the junction. This TCR was recovered from a human donor with chronic lymphocytic leukemia. The nucleotide sequence reads TGTGCCAGCAGCAGACTAGCGGGCCCTCCGCCCGGGGAGCTGTTTTTT. This sequence encodes CASSRLAGPPPGELFF.